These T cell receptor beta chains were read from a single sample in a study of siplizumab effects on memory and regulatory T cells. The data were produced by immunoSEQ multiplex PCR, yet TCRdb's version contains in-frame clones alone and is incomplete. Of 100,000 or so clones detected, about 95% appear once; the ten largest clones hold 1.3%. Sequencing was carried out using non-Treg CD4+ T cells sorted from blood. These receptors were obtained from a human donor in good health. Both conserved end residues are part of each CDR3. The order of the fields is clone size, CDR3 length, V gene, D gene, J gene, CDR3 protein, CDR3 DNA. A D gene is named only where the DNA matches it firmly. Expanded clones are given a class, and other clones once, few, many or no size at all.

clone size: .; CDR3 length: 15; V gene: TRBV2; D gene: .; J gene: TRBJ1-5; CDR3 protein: CASRPDVASNQPQHF; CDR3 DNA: TGTGCCAGCAGACCTGACGTCGCCAGCAATCAGCCCCAGCATTTT
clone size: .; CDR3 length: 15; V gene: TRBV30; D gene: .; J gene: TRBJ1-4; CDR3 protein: CAWSAPLLAGEKLFF; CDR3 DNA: TGTGCCTGGAGCGCTCCTCTGCTTGCTGGTGAAAAACTGTTTTTT
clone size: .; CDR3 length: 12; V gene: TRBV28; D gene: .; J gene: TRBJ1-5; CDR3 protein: CASRTGPQPQHF; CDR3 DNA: TGTGCCAGCAGAACAGGACCCCAGCCCCAGCATTTT
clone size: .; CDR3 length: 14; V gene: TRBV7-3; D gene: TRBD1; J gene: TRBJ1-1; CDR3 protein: CASSQQGLNTEAFF; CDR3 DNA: TGTGCCAGCAGCCAACAGGGGCTGAACACTGAAGCTTTCTTT
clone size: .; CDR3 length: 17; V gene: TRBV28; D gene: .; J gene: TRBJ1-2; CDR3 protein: CASSLSGFGETNYGYTF; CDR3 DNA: TGTGCCAGCAGTTTATCGGGCTTCGGGGAGACTAACTATGGCTACACCTTC
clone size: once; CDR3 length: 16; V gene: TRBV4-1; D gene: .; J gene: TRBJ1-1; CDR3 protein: CASSPRPGQRNTEAFF; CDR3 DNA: TGCGCCAGCAGCCCGCGACCGGGACAAAGGAACACTGAAGCTTTCTTT
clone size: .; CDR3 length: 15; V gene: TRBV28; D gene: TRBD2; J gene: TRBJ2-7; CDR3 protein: CASSSRTSGRYEQYF; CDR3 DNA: TGTGCCAGCAGTTCCAGGACTAGCGGGCGCTACGAGCAGTACTTC
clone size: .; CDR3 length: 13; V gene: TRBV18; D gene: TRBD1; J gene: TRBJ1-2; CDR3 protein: CASSPTGDRGYTF; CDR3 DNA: TGTGCCAGCTCACCGACAGGGGATCGCGGCTACACCTTC
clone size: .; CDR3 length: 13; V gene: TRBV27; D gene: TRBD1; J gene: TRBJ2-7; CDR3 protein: CASSWTGSYEQYF; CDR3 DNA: TGTGCCAGCAGTTGGACAGGTTCCTACGAGCAGTACTTC
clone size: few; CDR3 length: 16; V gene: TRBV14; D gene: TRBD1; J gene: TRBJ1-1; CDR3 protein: CASSHHPGTVNTEAFF; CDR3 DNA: TGTGCCAGCAGCCATCACCCCGGGACAGTCAATACTGAAGCTTTCTTT
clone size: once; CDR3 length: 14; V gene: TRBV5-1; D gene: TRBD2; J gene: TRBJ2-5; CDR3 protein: CASSQLAAQETQYF; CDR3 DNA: TGCGCCAGCAGCCAACTAGCGGCCCAAGAGACCCAGTACTTC
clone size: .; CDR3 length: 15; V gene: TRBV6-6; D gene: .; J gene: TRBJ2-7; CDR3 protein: CASRPQGRASYEQYF; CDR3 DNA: TGTGCCAGCAGACCTCAGGGAAGGGCCTCCTACGAGCAGTACTTC
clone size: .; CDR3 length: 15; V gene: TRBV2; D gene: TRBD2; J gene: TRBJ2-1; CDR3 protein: CASSYGTSGINEQFF; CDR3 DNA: TGTGCCAGCAGCTATGGGACTAGCGGGATCAATGAGCAGTTCTTC
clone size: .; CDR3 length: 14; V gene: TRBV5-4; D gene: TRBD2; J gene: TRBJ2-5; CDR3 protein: CASSPGGGQETQYF; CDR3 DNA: TGTGCCAGCAGCCCTGGCGGGGGGCAAGAGACCCAGTACTTC
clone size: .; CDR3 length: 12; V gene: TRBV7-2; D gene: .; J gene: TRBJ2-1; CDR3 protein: CASSLIRHEQFF; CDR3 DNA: TGTGCCAGCAGCTTAATCCGACATGAGCAGTTCTTC
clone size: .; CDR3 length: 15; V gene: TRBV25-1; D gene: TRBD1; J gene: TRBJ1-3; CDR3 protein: CASSGTRGTGNTIYF; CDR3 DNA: TGTGCCAGCAGTGGGACCAGGGGGACTGGAAACACCATATATTTT
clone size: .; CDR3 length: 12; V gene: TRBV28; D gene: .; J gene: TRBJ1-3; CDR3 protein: CASSSGASVVYF; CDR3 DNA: TGTGCCAGCAGTTCCGGGGCATCCGTCGTATATTTT
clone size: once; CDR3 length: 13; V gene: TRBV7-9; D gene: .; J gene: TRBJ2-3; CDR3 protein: CASSFMGTDTQYF; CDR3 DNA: TGTGCCAGCAGCTTCATGGGGACAGATACGCAGTATTTT
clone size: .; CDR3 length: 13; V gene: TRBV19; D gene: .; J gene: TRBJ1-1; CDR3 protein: CASSRSVNTEAFF; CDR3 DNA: TGTGCCAGTAGCCGTTCGGTGAACACTGAAGCTTTCTTT
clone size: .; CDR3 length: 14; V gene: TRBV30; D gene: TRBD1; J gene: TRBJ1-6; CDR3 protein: CAWSATGLSSPLHF; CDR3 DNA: TGTGCCTGGAGTGCGACAGGGCTGAGTTCACCCCTCCACTTT
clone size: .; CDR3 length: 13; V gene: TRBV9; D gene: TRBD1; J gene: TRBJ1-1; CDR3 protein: CASRGGLASEAFF; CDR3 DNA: TGTGCCAGCCGAGGGGGCCTAGCTTCGGAAGCTTTCTTT
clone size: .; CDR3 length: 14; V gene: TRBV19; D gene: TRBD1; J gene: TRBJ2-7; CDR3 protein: CASSRTGVAYEQYF; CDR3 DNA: TGTGCCAGTAGTAGGACAGGGGTTGCCTACGAGCAGTACTTC
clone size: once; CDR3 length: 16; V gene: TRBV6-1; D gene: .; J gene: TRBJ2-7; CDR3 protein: CASSELRLAVIYEQYF; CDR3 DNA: TGTGCCAGCAGTGAACTCAGGCTAGCCGTCATCTACGAGCAGTACTTC
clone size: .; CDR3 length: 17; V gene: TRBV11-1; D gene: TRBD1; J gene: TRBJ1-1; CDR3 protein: CASSLAGDRGLVAEAFF; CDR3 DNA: TGTGCCAGCAGCTTAGCGGGGGACAGGGGGCTTGTTGCTGAAGCTTTCTTT
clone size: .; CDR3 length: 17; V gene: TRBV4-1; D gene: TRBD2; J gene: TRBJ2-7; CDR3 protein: CASSQDLGLADSYEQYF; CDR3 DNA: TGCGCCAGCAGCCAAGATTTGGGACTAGCGGACTCCTACGAGCAGTACTTC
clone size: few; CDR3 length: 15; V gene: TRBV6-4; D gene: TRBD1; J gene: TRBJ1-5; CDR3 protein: CASTGRGRGNQPQHF; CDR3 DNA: TGTGCCAGCACTGGCAGGGGGCGTGGGAATCAGCCCCAGCATTTT
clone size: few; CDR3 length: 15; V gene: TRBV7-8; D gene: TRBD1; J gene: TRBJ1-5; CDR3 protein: CASSSVDRGSQPQHF; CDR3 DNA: TGTGCCAGCAGCTCCGTGGACAGGGGATCTCAGCCCCAGCATTTT
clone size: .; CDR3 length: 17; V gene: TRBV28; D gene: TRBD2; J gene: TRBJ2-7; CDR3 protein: CASSPTPPGLAAYEQYF; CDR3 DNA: TGTGCCAGCAGCCCAACTCCCCCGGGACTAGCTGCCTACGAGCAGTACTTC
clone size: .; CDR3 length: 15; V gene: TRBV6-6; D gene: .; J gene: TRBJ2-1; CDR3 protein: CASRRQDVGAGEQFF; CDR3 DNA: TGTGCCAGCAGACGCCAAGATGTAGGGGCTGGCGAGCAGTTCTTC
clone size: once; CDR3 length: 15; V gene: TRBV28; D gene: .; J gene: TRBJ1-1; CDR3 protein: CASSNEPPLAPEAFF; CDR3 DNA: TGTGCCAGCAGTAATGAACCACCGTTGGCCCCGGAAGCTTTCTTT
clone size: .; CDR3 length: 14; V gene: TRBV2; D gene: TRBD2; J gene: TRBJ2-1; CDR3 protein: CAFEGLAGYNEQFF; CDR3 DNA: TGTGCCTTTGAGGGACTAGCGGGGTACAATGAGCAGTTCTTC
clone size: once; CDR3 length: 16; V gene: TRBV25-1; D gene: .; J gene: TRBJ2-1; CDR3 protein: CASRGRELSSYNEQFF; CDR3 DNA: TGTGCCAGCCGGGGGAGAGAGCTCAGCTCCTACAATGAGCAGTTCTTC
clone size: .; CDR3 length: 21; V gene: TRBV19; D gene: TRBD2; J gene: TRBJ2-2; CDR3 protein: CASSRGRTSGSPFVNTGELFF; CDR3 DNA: TGTGCCAGTAGTAGGGGACGGACTAGCGGGAGTCCTTTTGTCAACACCGGGGAGCTGTTTTTT
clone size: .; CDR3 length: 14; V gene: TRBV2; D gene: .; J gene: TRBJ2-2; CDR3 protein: CASKLLVEIGELFF; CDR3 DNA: TGTGCCAGCAAATTACTAGTAGAGATCGGGGAGCTGTTTTTT
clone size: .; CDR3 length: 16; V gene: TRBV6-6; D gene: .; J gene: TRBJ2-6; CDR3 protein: CASSWTGSSGANVLTF; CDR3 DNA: TGTGCCAGCAGTTGGACCGGGAGCTCTGGGGCCAACGTCCTGACTTTC
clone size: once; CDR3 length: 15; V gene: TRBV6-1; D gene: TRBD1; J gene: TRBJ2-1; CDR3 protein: CASSDHVAGGNEQFF; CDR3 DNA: TGTGCCAGCAGTGATCATGTGGCAGGGGGCAATGAGCAGTTCTTC
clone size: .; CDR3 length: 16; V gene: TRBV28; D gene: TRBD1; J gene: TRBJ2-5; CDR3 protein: CASSFERQGLRETQYF; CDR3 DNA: TGTGCCAGCAGTTTTGAGCGACAGGGGTTACGAGAGACCCAGTACTTC
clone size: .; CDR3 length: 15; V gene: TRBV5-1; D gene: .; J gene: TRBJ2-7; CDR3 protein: CASSLVTAASYEQYF; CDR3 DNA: TGCGCCAGCAGCTTGGTGACAGCTGCGTCCTACGAGCAGTACTTC
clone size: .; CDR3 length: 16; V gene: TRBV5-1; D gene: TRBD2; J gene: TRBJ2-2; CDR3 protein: CASRRLAGVETGELFF; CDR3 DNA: TGCGCCAGCAGGCGACTAGCGGGAGTAGAGACCGGGGAGCTGTTTTTT
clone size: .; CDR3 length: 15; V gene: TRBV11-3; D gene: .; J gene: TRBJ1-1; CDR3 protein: CASSLELVSNTEAFF; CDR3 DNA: TGTGCCAGCAGCTTAGAGTTGGTATCGAACACTGAAGCTTTCTTT
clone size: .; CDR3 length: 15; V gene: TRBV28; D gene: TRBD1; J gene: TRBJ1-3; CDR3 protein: CASRAQGASGNTIYF; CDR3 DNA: TGTGCCAGCAGAGCACAGGGGGCGAGTGGAAACACCATATATTTT
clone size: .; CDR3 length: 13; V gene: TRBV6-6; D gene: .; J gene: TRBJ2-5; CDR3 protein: CASRIGADETQYF; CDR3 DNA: TGTGCCAGCAGAATAGGGGCGGACGAGACCCAGTACTTC
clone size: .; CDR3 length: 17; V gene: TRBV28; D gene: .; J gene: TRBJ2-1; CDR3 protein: CASSLQSGTVTYNEQFF; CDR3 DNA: TGTGCCAGCAGTTTACAATCCGGGACGGTCACCTACAATGAGCAGTTCTTC
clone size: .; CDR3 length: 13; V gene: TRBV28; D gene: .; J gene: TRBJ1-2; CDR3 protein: CASSTSSRYGYTF; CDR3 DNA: TGTGCCAGCAGTACCTCGTCCCGCTATGGCTACACCTTC
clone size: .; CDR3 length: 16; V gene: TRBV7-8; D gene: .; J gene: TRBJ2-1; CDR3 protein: CASSPERLILYNEQFF; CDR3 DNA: TGTGCCAGCAGCCCTGAACGGCTAATCCTTTACAATGAGCAGTTCTTC
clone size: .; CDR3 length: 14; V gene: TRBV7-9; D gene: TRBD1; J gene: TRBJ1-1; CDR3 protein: CAFSLDRGRTEAFF; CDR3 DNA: TGTGCCTTTTCCCTTGACAGGGGACGCACTGAAGCTTTCTTT
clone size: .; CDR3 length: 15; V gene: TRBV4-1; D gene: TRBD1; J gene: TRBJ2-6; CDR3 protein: CASSTGDAGANVLTF; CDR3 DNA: TGCGCCAGCAGCACAGGGGACGCGGGGGCCAACGTCCTGACTTTC
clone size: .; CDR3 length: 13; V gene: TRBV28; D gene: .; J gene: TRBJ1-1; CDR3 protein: CASSLSGVAEAFF; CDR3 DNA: TGTGCCAGCAGTTTATCGGGAGTTGCTGAAGCTTTCTTT
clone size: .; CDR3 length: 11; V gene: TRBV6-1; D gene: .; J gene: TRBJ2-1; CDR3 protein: CASSTKGEQFF; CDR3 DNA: TGTGCCAGCAGTACAAAGGGCGAGCAGTTCTTC
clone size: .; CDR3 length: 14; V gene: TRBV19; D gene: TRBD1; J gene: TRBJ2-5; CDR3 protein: CASSMGYRGQTQYF; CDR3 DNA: TGTGCCAGTAGTATGGGATACAGGGGCCAGACCCAGTACTTC
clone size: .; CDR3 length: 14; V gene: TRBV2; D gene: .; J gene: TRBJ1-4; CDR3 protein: CASSEGTRNEKLFF; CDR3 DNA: TGTGCCAGCAGTGAAGGGACACGGAATGAAAAACTGTTTTTT
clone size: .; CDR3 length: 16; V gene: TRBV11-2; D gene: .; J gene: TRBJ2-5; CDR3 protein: CASSPFLTAGEGTQYF; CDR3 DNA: TGTGCCAGCAGCCCCTTCCTGACGGCAGGGGAGGGGACCCAGTACTTC
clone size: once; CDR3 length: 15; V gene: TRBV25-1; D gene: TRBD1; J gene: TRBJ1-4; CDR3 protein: CASSESGTGGEKLFF; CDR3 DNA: TGTGCCAGCAGTGAATCCGGGACAGGGGGTGAAAAACTGTTTTTT